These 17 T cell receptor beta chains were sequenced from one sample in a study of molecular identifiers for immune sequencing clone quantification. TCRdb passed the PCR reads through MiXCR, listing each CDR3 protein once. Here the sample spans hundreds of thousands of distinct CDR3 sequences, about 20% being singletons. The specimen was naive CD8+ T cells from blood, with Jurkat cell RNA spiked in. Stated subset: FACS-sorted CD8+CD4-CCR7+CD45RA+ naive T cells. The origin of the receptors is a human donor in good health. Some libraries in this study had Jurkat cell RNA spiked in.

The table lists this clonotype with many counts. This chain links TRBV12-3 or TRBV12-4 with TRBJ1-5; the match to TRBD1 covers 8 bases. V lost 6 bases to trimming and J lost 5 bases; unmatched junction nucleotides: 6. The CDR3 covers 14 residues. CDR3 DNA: TGTGCCAGCAGATGGACAGGGTTAGATCAGCCCCAGCATTTT. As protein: CASRWTGLDQPQHF.

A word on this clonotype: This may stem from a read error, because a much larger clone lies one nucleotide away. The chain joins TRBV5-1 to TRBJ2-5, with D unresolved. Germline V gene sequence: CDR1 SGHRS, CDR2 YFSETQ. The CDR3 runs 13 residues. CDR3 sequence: CASSFELQGTQYF. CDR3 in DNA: TGCGCCAGCAGCTTCGAGCTTCAAGGGACCCAGTACTTC.

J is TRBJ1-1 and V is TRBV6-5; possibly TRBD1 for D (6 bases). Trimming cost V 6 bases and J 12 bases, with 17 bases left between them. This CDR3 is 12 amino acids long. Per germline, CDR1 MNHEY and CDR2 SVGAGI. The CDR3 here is CASSPFAGETFF. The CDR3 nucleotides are TGTGCCAGCAGCCCCTTCGCAGGGGAAACTTTCTTT.

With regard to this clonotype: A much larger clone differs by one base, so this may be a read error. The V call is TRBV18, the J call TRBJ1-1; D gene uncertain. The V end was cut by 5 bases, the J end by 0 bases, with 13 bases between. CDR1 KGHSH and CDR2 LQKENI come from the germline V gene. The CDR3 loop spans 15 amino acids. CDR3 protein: CASSASLQLNTEAFF. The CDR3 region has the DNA TGTGCCAGCTCAGCATCCTTACAGCTGAACACTGAAGCTTTCTTT. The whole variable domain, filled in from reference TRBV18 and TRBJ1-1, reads NAGVMQNPRHLVRRRGQEARLRCSPMKGHSHVYWYRQLPEEGLKFMVYLQKENIIDESGMPKERFSAEFPKEGPSILRIQQVVRGDSAAYFCASSASLQLNTEAFFGQGTRLTVV.

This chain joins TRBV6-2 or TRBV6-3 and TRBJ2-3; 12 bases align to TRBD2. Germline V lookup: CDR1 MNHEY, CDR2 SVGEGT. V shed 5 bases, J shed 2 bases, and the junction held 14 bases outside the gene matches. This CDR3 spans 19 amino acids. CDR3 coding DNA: TGTGCCAGCAGTCCTGGATTGCGAACTAGCGGGGGGACCACAGATACGCAGTATTTT. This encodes CASSPGLRTSGGTTDTQYF.

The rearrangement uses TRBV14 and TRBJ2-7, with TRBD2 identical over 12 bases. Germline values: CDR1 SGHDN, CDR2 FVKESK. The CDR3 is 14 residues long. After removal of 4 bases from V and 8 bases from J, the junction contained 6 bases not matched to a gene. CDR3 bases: TGTGCCAGCAGCCGGACTAGCGGGGAATTAAAGCAGTACTTC. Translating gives CASSRTSGELKQYF.

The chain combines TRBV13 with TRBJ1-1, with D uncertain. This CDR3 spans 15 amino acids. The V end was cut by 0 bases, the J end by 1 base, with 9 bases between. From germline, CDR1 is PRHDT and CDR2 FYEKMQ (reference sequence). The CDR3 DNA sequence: TGTGCCAGCAGCTTAGGGGTTACTACGAACACTGAAGCTTTCTTT. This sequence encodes CASSLGVTTNTEAFF.

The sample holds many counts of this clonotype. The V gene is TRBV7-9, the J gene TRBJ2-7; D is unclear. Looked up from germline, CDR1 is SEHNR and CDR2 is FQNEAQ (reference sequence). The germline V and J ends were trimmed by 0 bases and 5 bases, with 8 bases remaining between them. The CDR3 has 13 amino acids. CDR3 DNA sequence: TGTGCCAGCAGCTTAGCGGGCCGGAACGAGCAGTACTTC. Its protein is CASSLAGRNEQYF.

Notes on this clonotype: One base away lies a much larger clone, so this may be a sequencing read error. CDR3 coding DNA: TGTGCCACCAGGGGCCGGACAGACTTGAACTATGGCTACACCTTC. Translated, it gives CATRGRTDLNYGYTF. The chain is built from TRBV30 and TRBJ1-2; possible D gene TRBD1, 6 bases. This CDR3 spans 15 amino acids. The germline V and J ends were trimmed by 8 bases and 2 bases, with 21 bases remaining between them. CDR1 is GTSNPN and CDR2 is SVGIG in the germline V gene (reference sequence).

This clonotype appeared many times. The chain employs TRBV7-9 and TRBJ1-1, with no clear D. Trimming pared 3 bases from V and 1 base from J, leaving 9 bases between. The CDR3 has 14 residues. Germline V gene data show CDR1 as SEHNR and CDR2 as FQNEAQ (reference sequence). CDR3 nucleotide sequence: TGTGCCAGCAGCTTCCCCACAGAGAACACTGAAGCTTTCTTT. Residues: CASSFPTENTEAFF. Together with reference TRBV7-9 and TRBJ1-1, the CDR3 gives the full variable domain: DTGVSQNPRHKITKRGQNVTFRCDPISEHNRLYWYRQTLGQGPEFLTYFQNEAQLEKSRLLSDRFSAERPKGSFSTLEIQRTEQGDSAMYLCASSFPTENTEAFFGQGTRLTVV.

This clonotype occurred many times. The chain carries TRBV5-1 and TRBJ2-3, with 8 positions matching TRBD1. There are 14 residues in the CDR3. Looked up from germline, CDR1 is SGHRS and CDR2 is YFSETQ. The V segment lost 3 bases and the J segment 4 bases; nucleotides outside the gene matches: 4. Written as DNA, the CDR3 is TGCGCCAGCAGCTACGGACAGGGTCCAGATACGCAGTATTTT. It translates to CASSYGQGPDTQYF. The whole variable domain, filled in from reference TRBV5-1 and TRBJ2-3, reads KAGVTQTPRYLIKTRGQQVTLSCSPISGHRSVSWYQQTPGQGLQFLFEYFSETQRNKGNFPGRFSGRQFSNSRSEMNVSTLELGDSALYLCASSYGQGPDTQYFGPGTRLTVL.

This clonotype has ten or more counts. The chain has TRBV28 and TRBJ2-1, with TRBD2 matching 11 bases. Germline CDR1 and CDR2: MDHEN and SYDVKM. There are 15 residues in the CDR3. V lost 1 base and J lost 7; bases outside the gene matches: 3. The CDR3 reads CASSLLAGGRNEQFF. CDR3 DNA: TGTGCCAGCAGTTTATTAGCGGGAGGGCGGAATGAGCAGTTCTTC.

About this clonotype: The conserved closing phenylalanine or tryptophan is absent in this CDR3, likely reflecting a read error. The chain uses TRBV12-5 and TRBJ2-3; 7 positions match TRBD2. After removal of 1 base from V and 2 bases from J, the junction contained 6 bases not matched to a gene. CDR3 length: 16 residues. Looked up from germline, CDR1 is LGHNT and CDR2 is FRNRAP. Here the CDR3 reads CASGLGGSRSTDTQYL. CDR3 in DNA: TGTGCTAGTGGTTTGGGCGGGAGTAGGTCCACAGATACGCAGTATCTT.

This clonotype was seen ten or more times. CDR3 sequence reads: CASSLLTGMNTEAFF. The CDR3 bases are TGTGCCAGCAGCTTGTTAACAGGGATGAACACTGAAGCTTTCTTT. The chain recombines TRBV13 with TRBJ1-1; D might be TRBD1 (6 bases). The CDR3 loop spans 15 amino acids. Germline V gives CDR1 PRHDT, CDR2 FYEKMQ (reference sequence). V lost 3 bases and J lost 0, with 11 bases in between.

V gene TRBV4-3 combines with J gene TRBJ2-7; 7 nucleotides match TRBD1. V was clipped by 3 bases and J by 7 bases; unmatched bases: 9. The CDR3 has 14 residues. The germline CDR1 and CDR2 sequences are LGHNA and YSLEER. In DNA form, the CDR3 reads TGCGCCAGCAGCCAGGAGACAGGGCCGGGGGAGCAGTACTTC. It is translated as CASSQETGPGEQYF.

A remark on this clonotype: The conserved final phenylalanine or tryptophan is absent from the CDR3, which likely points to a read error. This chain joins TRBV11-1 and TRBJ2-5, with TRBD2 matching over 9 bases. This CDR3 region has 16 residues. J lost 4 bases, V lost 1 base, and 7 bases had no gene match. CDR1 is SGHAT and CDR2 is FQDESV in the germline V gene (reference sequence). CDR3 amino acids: CASSLVRGGGAETQYL. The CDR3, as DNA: TGTGCCAGCAGCTTAGTGCGCGGCGGGGGGGCAGAGACCCAGTACCTC.

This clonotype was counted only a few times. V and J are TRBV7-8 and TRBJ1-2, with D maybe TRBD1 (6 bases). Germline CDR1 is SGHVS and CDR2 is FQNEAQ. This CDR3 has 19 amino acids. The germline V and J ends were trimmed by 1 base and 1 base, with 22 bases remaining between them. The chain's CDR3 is CASSLGKTGIINSNYGYTF. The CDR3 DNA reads TGTGCCAGCAGCTTAGGGAAGACAGGCATCATAAATAGTAACTATGGCTACACCTTC.